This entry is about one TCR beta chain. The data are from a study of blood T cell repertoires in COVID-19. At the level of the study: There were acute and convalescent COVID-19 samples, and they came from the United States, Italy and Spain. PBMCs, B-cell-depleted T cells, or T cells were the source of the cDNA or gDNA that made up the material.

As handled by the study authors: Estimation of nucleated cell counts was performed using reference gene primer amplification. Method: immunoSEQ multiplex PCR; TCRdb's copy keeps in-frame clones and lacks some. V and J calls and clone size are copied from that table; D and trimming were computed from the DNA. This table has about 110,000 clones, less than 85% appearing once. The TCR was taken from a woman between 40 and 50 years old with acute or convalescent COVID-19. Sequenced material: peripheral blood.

The CDR3 protein is CASSDKFGNEKLFF. Here the CDR3 DNA reads TGTGCCAGTAGCGACAAATTCGGCAATGAAAAACTGTTTTTT. The chain couples TRBV19 to TRBJ1-4, with D hard to call. The V and J ends lost 6 bases and 5 bases respectively, with 13 bases between them. CDR3 length: 14 residues. Germline assignment: CDR1 LNHDA and CDR2 SQIVND (reference sequence). Filled out from reference TRBV19 and TRBJ1-4, the complete variable domain reads DGGITQSPKYLFRKEGQNVTLSCEQNLNHDAMYWYRQDPGQGLRLIYYSQIVNDFQKGDIAEGYSVSREKKESFPLTVTSAQKNPTAFYLCASSDKFGNEKLFFGSGTQLSVL.